This paragraph reports one T cell receptor beta chain. Its antigen is not identified. PCR used 60 Vbeta primers and 13 Jbeta primers. TCRdb's table, derived via immunoSEQ multiplex PCR, lists solely in-frame clones and lacks some. The data show more than 85,000 clones, 65% to 80% seen once. CDR1 PRHDT and CDR2 FYEKMQ come from the germline V gene (reference sequence). The CDR3 is made up of 15 amino acids. V was pared by 4 bases and J by 1 base, with 5 bases of the junction left unmatched. The sample originates from a study of cytomegalovirus exposure and HLA in healthy donors. Regarding the study as a whole: Fewer N-insertions (relative to the approximately 670-donor mean) were reportedly seen in an Asian-associated ancestry cluster in a later analysis. Sequence variants that were highly shared formed a cluster that was likely a sequencing artifact. Cytomegalovirus association was listed for about 160 TCR beta chains.

The V gene is TRBV13, the J gene TRBJ2-3; TRBD2 matches at 7 bases. The receptor was isolated from a male donor in good health and CMV-seronegative. Sequencing was carried out using PBMCs. The CDR3 DNA reads TGTGCCAGCAGCTGGGGGGAGGGACGCACAGATACGCAGTATTTT. Residues: CASSWGEGRTDTQYF.